The 13 T cell receptor beta chains below all came from one sample that was sequenced in a study of beta chain features in type 1 diabetes. Whole-study findings and limits: People with Type 1 diabetes carried modestly yet significantly shorter TCRB CDR3s in all four CD4+ subsets.

cDNA synthesis used the whole RNA isolate, giving expressed TCRB sequences. Clones were read by immunoSEQ multiplex PCR, and TCRdb kept only the in-frame ones, dropping some. The sample carries 350,000 to 450,000 clones, over 9.5% recorded once. No antigens are known for them. The sequenced sample consisted of naive CD4+ T cells from blood. These receptors all stem from a young woman with type 1 diabetes.

The V and J genes are TRBV19 and TRBJ1-5, with D hard to call. The CDR3 is 15 residues long. Germline CDR1 LNHDA, CDR2 SQIVND (reference sequence). Trimming left V 6 bases short and J 0 bases short, with 12 bases between. The CDR3 coding sequence is TGTGCCAGTAGGAGGGTTGGGGATAGCAATCAGCCCCAGCATTTT. It translates to CASRRVGDSNQPQHF.

This clone was found a few times. The CDR3 DNA follows: TGTGCCAGCAGCTTAGGCTCAGTCCAAGAGACCCAGTACTTC. Translating gives CASSLGSVQETQYF. This chain connects TRBV7-8 to TRBJ2-5, with D uncertain. CDR3 length equals 14 residues. V was clipped by 1 base and J by 1 base, with 7 bases between them. Germline loops: CDR1 SGHVS, CDR2 FQNEAQ.

The J gene is TRBJ2-1, the V gene TRBV5-6; D is unclear. V was shortened by 0 bases and J by 9 bases, with 4 bases between the two germline ends. There are 11 residues in the CDR3. Germline CDR1 is SGHDT and CDR2 is YYEEEE. The CDR3 protein is CASSLAIEQFF. The DNA for the CDR3 is TGTGCCAGCAGCTTGGCCATTGAGCAGTTCTTC.

This clone has a handful of counts. Other nucleotide sequences in the sample specify the same CDR3. The rearrangement joins TRBV7-9 to TRBJ1-5; no definite D call. CDR3 length: 12 residues. Germline V gene data show CDR1 as SEHNR and CDR2 as FQNEAQ (reference sequence). V lost 6 bases, J lost 5 bases, and 8 bases lay in between. DNA for the CDR3: TGTGCCAGCAGTCGGGAGGATCAGCCCCAGCATTTT. It yields the protein CASSREDQPQHF.

V is TRBV11-2 and J is TRBJ2-5; D not certain. The CDR3 consists of 11 residues. CDR1 is SGHAT, CDR2 FQNNGV, per germline. The V gene lost 7 bases and the J gene lost 4 bases, with 7 bases spanning the gap. CDR3 amino acids: CASTHGETQYF. CDR3 DNA: TGTGCCAGCACCCACGGAGAGACCCAGTACTTC.

The sample holds a few counts of this clone. V gene TRBV5-4 combines with J gene TRBJ2-2, with 7 positions matching TRBD1. Germline V lookup: CDR1 SGHNT, CDR2 YYREEE (reference sequence). The CDR3 is 16 amino acids. V dropped 2 bases and J dropped 1; count of bases not matched to a gene: 5. In nucleotides, the CDR3 is TGTGCCAGCAGCTTACCGACAGGGCAGAACACCGGGGAGCTGTTTTTT. Translating gives CASSLPTGQNTGELFF. Full variable domain (rest looked up from reference TRBV5-4 and TRBJ2-2): ETGVTQSPTHLIKTRGQQVTLRCSSQSGHNTVSWYQQALGQGPQFIFQYYREEENGRGNFPPRFSGLQFPNYSSELNVNALELDDSALYLCASSLPTGQNTGELFFGEGSRLTVL.

This clone was counted a few times. The J gene is TRBJ1-5, the V gene TRBV15, with D unresolved. CDR3 length equals 12 residues. The germline V gene encodes CDR1 LNHNV and CDR2 YYDKDF (reference sequence). V lost 1 base, J lost 7 bases, and 5 bases lay in between. The CDR3 protein is CATSRAGQPQHF. The CDR3 DNA sequence: TGTGCCACCAGCAGAGCAGGCCAGCCCCAGCATTTT.

The V call is TRBV29-1, the J call TRBJ1-5; no reliable D call. V lost 5 bases to trimming and J lost 1 base, with 6 bases between them. The CDR3 is made up of 12 amino acids. Germline V gene sequence: CDR1 SQVTM, CDR2 ANQGSEA. The CDR3 DNA is TGCAGCGTTCGGGGAAGCAATCAGCCCCAGCATTTT. Translation gives CSVRGSNQPQHF.

The rearrangement uses TRBV29-1 and TRBJ1-2; a weak D match, TRBD1 (5 bases). The germline gives CDR1 SQVTM, CDR2 ANQGSEA. V was cut by 5 bases and J by 8 bases, with 15 bases left in between. The CDR3 consists of 12 residues. This chain's CDR3 is CSVPLPGGGYTF. In nucleotides, the CDR3 is TGCAGCGTTCCACTCCCCGGGGGGGGCTACACCTTC. The full variable domain, in which reference TRBV29-1 and TRBJ1-2 provide the parts outside the CDR3, is SAVISQKPSRDICQRGTSLTIQCQVDSQVTMMFWYRQQPGQSLTLIATANQGSEATYESGFVIDKFPISRPNLTFSTLTVSNMSPEDSSIYLCSVPLPGGGYTFGSGTRLTVV.

The chain links TRBV7-8 to TRBJ2-2; D gene unclear. CDR1 is SGHVS, CDR2 FQNEAQ, per germline. V lost 0 bases to trimming and J lost 8 bases, with 7 bases between them. This CDR3 comprises 13 residues. CDR3 amino acids: CASSLAPFGELFF. CDR3 sequence (DNA): TGTGCCAGCAGCTTAGCTCCATTTGGGGAGCTGTTTTTT.

This clone was observed a few times. This rearrangement joins TRBV9 to TRBJ2-3; 7 positions match TRBD1. Germline values: CDR1 SGDLS, CDR2 YYNGEE. Trimming removed 3 bases from V and 0 bases from J; junction bases left unmatched: 10. CDR3 length: 17 residues. DNA of the CDR3: TGTGCCAGCAGCGCAACAGGGACAGCTACTAGCACAGATACGCAGTATTTT. Its translation: CASSATGTATSTDTQYF. Together with reference TRBV9 and TRBJ2-3, the CDR3 gives the full variable domain: DSGVTQTPKHLITATGQRVTLRCSPRSGDLSVYWYQQSLDQGLQFLIQYYNGEERAKGNILERFSAQQFPDLHSELNLSSLELGDSALYFCASSATGTATSTDTQYFGPGTRLTVL.

The J gene is TRBJ1-5, the V gene TRBV7-9, with TRBD1 identical over 8 bases. The V and J ends lost 5 bases and 3 bases, in that order; junction bases with no gene match: 12. Germline CDR1 and CDR2: SEHNR and FQNEAQ (reference sequence). The length of the CDR3 is 17 residues. The CDR3 reads CASSPGTGKNANQPQHF. The CDR3 DNA is TGTGCCAGCAGCCCCGGGACAGGAAAAAACGCCAATCAGCCCCAGCATTTT.

This clone was recorded a few times. V gene TRBV11-2 combines with J gene TRBJ2-3; the D is unclear. Germline CDR1 is SGHAT and CDR2 is FQNNGV. V was clipped by 5 bases and J by 9 bases, with 9 bases between them. The CDR3 runs to 11 residues. DNA of the CDR3: TGTGCCAGCAGCAGCCCGACAACGCAGTATTTT. Its translation is CASSSPTTQYF.